This is a list of T cell receptor beta chains from one sample in a study of vaccination effects on CD4 cells after COVID-19. Their recognized antigens are unknown. TCRdb's table, derived via immunoSEQ multiplex PCR, lists solely in-frame clones and lacks some. The repertoire holds 26,000 or so clones, with 75% to 85% as singletons. Specimen: CD4+ T cells from PBMCs cultured with HCoV-NL63 spike peptides, collected before COVID-19 vaccination. All receptors derive from a human donor who had a prior SARS-CoV-2 infection. Both conserved end residues are trimmed from each CDR3.

V,J,CDR3
TRBV2,TRBJ1-5,ASSVGRGFNQPQH
TRBV19,TRBJ1-2,ASSITWDRGSGYT
TRBV5-1,TRBJ1-1,ASSLRVGGPEAF
TRBV6-5,TRBJ1-2,ASISFQGAYGYT
TRBV27,TRBJ2-2,ASSLDGLSNTGELF
TRBV18,TRBJ1-4,ASSPGWGQGGKLF
TRBV28,TRBJ2-1,ASSSVGGQNNEQF
TRBV3-1/TRBV3-2,TRBJ1-6,ASSDITGSYNSPLH
TRBV2,TRBJ1-4,ASIFGTRNEKLF
TRBV7-6,TRBJ2-3,ASSFGSGDTQY
TRBV9,TRBJ1-3,ASSVVPGSSGNTIY
TRBV6-5,TRBJ2-3,ASSYSSGGAIDTQY
TRBV18,TRBJ1-3,ASSPTWGPGNTIY
TRBV14,TRBJ2-7,ASSQSGALRQY
TRBV5-1,TRBJ2-3,ASSGTKRGDTQY
TRBV6-2/TRBV6-3,TRBJ2-7,ASSQVLFYEQY
TRBV23-1,TRBJ2-7,ASSQKVKAYEQY
TRBV7-8,TRBJ1-6,ASSLDLGRALH
TRBV7-2,TRBJ1-1,ASSLVRQVQGSVNTEAF
TRBV28,TRBJ2-3,ASSLSGGSSPDTQY
TRBV18,TRBJ2-1,ASSPRGGPYNEQF
TRBV5-5,TRBJ1-1,ASSLDRGTEAF
TRBV5-1,TRBJ2-5,ASSFTGTAHQETQY
TRBV18,TRBJ2-3,ASSPPGTESTDTQY
TRBV11-3,TRBJ2-7,ASSQGGAGRGEQY
TRBV5-3,TRBJ1-2,ARSLELGRGYT
TRBV19,TRBJ2-7,ASSLSPGSPYEQY
TRBV5-1,TRBJ2-1,ASSLDSPDRGYNEQF
TRBV19,TRBJ2-5,ASRRRGQGETQY
TRBV7-9,TRBJ2-3,ASSLFAIATDTQY
TRBV5-4,TRBJ2-3,ASSAAGVNTDTQY
TRBV5-1,TRBJ2-6,ASSLFGSFFFSGANVLT
TRBV5-1,TRBJ2-5,ASSLWTQETQY
TRBV10-3,TRBJ1-5,AISEEDRWQPQH
TRBV19,TRBJ2-1,ASSIRDSAGGYNEQF
TRBV12-5,TRBJ2-3,ASGLVRTDTQY
TRBV2,TRBJ2-2,AINGAGGTTGELF
TRBV3-1/TRBV3-2,TRBJ2-2,ASSLKYGGDTGELF
TRBV5-1,TRBJ2-1,ASSLVGGGVYNEQF
TRBV5-6,TRBJ2-2,ASSLIGSQLGSGELF
TRBV11-3,TRBJ2-3,ASSSYGLAGADTQY
TRBV5-1,TRBJ1-1,ASSLVPNTEAF
TRBV6-6,TRBJ2-7,ASSRLAGFYEQY
TRBV9,TRBJ2-3,ASSLIGSGITDTQY
TRBV30,TRBJ1-5,AWSTFWGLCCPQH
TRBV7-2,TRBJ1-1,ASSLRTGTEAF
TRBV7-7,TRBJ2-1,ASSLTGAGNEQF
TRBV19,TRBJ2-7,ASSILARSEQY
TRBV19,TRBJ1-5,ASSIGLRLNQPQH